Listed below are T cell receptor beta chains from one sample, sequenced in a study of blood T cell repertoires in COVID-19. Assay: immunoSEQ multiplex PCR; the TCRdb copy retains only in-frame clones and omits some. This table holds about 84,000 clones, 65% to 85% found once. Source material: peripheral blood. All receptors derive from a woman aged 80 or older with acute or convalescent COVID-19. CDR3s include the opening cysteine and the closing phenylalanine or tryptophan.

J,V,CDR3
TRBJ2-3,TRBV6-5,CASSYSARDTQYF
TRBJ2-1,TRBV3-1/TRBV3-2,CASSQQAGDNEQFF
TRBJ2-2,TRBV11-3,CASSLGLAGGTSGELFF
TRBJ2-1,TRBV7-9,CASSLGGNYNEQFF
TRBJ2-1,TRBV5-1,CASSANPGQLFNEQFF
TRBJ1-5,TRBV7-2,CASSKQGYQPQHF
TRBJ1-5,TRBV19,CASSTGDNQPQHF
TRBJ2-7,TRBV2,CASSEAGTGGNEQYF
TRBJ2-5,TRBV2,CASSRTGGGWYF
TRBJ2-1,TRBV11-3,CASSLGPPPYNEQFF
TRBJ2-7,TRBV11-2,CASSGWDKSYEQYF
TRBJ1-1,TRBV18,CASSPGGEEGDTEAFF
TRBJ1-1,TRBV9,CASSPGTGNGEAFF
TRBJ2-1,TRBV2,CASSAEGGAEQFF
TRBJ2-4,TRBV3-1/TRBV3-2,CASSQDGYGSNIQYF
TRBJ1-4,TRBV7-9,CASSPRTGGNEKLFF
TRBJ2-5,TRBV19,CASSNVGAETQYF
TRBJ2-5,TRBV6-2/TRBV6-3,CASSSGQGPGRGETQYF
TRBJ2-7,TRBV24-1,CAVGQGSYEQYF
TRBJ1-3,TRBV6-5,CASTGIPHSGNTIYF
TRBJ1-1,TRBV3-1/TRBV3-2,CASSQEDAQGAFF
TRBJ1-4,TRBV18,CASSPDRGVEKLFF
TRBJ2-2,TRBV9,CASSVAAKTGTGELFF
TRBJ1-5,TRBV28,CASRPGWYQPQHF
TRBJ1-4,TRBV6-6,CASRRNEKLFF
TRBJ2-7,TRBV19,CASSAQAGGRQLAYEQYF
TRBJ2-3,TRBV4-3,CASSQAPGGTDTQYF
TRBJ2-1,TRBV7-9,CASSLGSGDNNEQFF
TRBJ1-1,TRBV29-1,CSSLPGQGNTEAFF
TRBJ2-5,TRBV7-2,CASSLARLAGQETQYF
TRBJ1-1,TRBV19,CASSQDRGRAVAFF
TRBJ1-2,TRBV6-5,CASSSGQGDYGYTF
TRBJ2-1,TRBV3-1/TRBV3-2,CASSQVTSSGSQVNEQFF
TRBJ2-1,TRBV5-4,CASSSALAGDNEQFF
TRBJ2-5,TRBV5-1,CASSSPVGDQETQYF
TRBJ2-4,TRBV27,CASSPHYSKNIQYF
TRBJ2-3,TRBV5-1,CASSLQGLVADTQYF
TRBJ2-4,TRBV28,CASSLIGTGGTDIQYF
TRBJ2-3,TRBV19,CASSKGTSGRDTQYF
TRBJ2-5,TRBV5-6,CASTLQASGIQETQYF
TRBJ2-7,TRBV6-2/TRBV6-3,CASSPQGQGVNEQYF
TRBJ1-1,TRBV7-9,CASSLDLGQGKGVAFF
TRBJ1-4,TRBV30,CALGSDRGREKLFF